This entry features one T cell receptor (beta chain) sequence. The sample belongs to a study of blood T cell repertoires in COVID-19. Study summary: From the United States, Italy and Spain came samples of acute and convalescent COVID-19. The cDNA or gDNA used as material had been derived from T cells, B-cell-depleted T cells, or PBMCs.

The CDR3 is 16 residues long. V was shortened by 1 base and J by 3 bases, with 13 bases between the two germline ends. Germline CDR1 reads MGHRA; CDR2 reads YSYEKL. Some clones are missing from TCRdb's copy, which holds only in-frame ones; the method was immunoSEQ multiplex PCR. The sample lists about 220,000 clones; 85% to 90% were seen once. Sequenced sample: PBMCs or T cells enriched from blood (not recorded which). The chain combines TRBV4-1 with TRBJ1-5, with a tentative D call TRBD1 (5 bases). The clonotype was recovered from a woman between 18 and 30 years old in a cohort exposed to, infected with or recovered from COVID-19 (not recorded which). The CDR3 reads CASSQGIGAFNQPQHF. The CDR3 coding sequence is TGCGCCAGCAGCCAAGGGATAGGGGCCTTCAATCAGCCCCAGCATTTT.